This T cell receptor beta chain was documented in a study of CD8+CD57+ T cells in acquired aplastic anemia. Study in general: Isolated CD4+ and CD8+ cells, once sorted, yielded DNA averaging roughly 3.4 ug.

For CDR3 and TCR beta VDJ profiling, genomic DNA was the template used. MiXCR, applied by TCRdb to the reads, yields one record per CDR3 protein. The data contain about 150,000 distinct CDR3 sequences, 45% to 50% of them seen just once; the ten biggest clones take up roughly 30%. Study observations and caveats: Patients and controls shared under 35 CD8+ CDR3 sequences, which appeared highly expressed in patients and within their immunodominant clones.

V was trimmed by 5 bases and J by 5 bases, leaving 16 bases between them. CDR3 length equals 15 residues. Turning to this clonotype: As yet, its antigen is unknown.

All sequencing subjects had displayed CD8+CD57+ cell expansion on flow cytometry. As a group, the patients uniformly had severe acquired aplastic anemia. When blood sampling took place, the patients had received no therapy. Sequencing was performed on sorted CD4+, CD8+, or CD8+CD57+ T cells (not recorded which) from PBMCs. The sequence came from a human donor with aplastic anemia. The chain uses TRBV12-3 or TRBV12-4 and TRBJ2-1, with TRBD1 as a possible D gene (6 bases). CDR3 sequence (DNA): TGTGCCAGCAGTGCGGGTGGGGGCCTCGACAATGAGCAGTTCTTC. This sequence encodes CASSAGGGLDNEQFF.